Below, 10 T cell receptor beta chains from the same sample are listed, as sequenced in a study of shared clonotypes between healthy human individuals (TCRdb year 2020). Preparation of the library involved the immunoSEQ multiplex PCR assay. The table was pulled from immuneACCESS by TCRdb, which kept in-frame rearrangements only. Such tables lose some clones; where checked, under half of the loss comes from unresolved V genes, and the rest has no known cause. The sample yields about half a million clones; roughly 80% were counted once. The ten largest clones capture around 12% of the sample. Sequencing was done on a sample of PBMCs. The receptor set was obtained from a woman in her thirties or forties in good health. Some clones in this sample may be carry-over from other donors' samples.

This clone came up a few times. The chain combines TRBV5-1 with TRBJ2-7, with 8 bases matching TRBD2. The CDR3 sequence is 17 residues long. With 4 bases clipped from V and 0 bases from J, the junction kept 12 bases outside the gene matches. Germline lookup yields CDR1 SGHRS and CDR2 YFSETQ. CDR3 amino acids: CASSPTGGFRSSYEQYF. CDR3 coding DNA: TGCGCCAGCAGCCCGACGGGGGGGTTTCGGAGCTCCTACGAGCAGTACTTC.

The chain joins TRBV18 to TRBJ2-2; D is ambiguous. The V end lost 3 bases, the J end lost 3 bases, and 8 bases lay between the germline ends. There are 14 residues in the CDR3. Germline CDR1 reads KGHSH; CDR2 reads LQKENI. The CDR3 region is CASSPGLDTGELFF. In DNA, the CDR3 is TGTGCCAGCTCACCGGGCCTAGACACCGGGGAGCTGTTTTTT.

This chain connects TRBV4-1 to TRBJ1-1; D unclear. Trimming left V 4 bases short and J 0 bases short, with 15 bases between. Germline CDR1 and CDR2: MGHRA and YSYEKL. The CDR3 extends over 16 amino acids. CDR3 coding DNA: TGCGCCAGCAGCCCTTCGGGCACGGTATTGAACACTGAAGCTTTCTTT. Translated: CASSPSGTVLNTEAFF.

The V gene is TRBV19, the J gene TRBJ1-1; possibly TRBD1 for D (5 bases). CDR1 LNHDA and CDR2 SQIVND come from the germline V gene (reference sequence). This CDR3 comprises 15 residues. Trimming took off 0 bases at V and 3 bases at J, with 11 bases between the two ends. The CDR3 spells CASSIDQRGDTEAFF. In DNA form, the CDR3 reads TGTGCCAGTAGTATAGATCAGCGGGGGGACACTGAAGCTTTCTTT.

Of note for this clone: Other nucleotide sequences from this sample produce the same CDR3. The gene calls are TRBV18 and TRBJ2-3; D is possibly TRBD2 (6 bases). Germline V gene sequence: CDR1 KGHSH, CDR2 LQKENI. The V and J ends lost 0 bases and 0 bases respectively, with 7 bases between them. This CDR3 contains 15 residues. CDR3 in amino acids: CASSPPSGSTDTQYF. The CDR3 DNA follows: TGTGCCAGCTCACCACCTAGCGGTAGCACAGATACGCAGTATTTT.

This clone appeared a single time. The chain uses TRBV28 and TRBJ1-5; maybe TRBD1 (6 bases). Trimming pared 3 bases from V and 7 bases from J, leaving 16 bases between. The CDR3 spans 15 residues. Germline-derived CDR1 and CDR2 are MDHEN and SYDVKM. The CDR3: CASSFSGAQVQPQHF. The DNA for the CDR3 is TGTGCCAGCAGTTTTTCGGGGGCGCAGGTCCAGCCCCAGCATTTT.

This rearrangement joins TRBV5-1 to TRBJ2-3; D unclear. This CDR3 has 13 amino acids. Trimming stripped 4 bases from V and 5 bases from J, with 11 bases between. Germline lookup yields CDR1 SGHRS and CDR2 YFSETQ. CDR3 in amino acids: CASSLTDQDTQYF. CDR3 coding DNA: TGCGCCAGCAGCCTTACGGACCAAGATACGCAGTATTTT.

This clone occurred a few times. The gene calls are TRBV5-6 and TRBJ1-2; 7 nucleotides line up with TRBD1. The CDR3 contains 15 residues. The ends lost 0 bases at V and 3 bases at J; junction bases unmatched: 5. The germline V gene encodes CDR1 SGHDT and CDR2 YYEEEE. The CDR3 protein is CASSLGPGTDYGYTF. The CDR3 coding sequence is TGTGCCAGCAGCTTGGGTCCCGGGACAGACTATGGCTACACCTTC.

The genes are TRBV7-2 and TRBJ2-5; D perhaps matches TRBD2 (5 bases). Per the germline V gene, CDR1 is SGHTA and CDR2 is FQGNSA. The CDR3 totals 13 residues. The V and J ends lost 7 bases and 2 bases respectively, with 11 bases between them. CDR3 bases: TGTGCCAGCAATAACCGGGAACAAGAGACCCAGTACTTC. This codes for CASNNREQETQYF.

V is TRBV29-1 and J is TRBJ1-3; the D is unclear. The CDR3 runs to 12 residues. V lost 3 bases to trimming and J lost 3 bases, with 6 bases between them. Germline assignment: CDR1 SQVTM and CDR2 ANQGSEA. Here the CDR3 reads CSVEVGGNTIYF. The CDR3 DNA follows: TGCAGCGTTGAGGTTGGTGGAAACACCATATATTTT.